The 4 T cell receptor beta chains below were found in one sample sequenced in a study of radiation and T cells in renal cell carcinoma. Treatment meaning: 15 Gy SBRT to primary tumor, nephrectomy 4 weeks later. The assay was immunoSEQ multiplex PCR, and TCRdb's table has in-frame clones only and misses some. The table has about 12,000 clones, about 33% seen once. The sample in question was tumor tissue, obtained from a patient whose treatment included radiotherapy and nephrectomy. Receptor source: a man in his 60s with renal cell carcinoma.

Written as DNA, the CDR3 is TGCGCCAGCAGCTCACAGGGGAACACTGAAGCTTTCTTT. This sequence encodes CASSSQGNTEAFF. The gene calls are TRBV5-1 and TRBJ1-1; D might be TRBD1 (6 bases). Germline V lookup: CDR1 SGHRS, CDR2 YFSETQ. Trimming cost V 3 bases and J 1 base, with 7 bases left between them. The CDR3 totals 13 residues.

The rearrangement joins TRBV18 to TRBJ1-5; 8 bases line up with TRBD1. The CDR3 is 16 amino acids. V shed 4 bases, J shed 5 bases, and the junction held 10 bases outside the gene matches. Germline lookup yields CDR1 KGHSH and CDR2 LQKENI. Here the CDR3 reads CASSLDQGASYQPQHF. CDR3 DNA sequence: TGTGCCAGCTCACTCGATCAGGGGGCGTCTTATCAGCCCCAGCATTTT.

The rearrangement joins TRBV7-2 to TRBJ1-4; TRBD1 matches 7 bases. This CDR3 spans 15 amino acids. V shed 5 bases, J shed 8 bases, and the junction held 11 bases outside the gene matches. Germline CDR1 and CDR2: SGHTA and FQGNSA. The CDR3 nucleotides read TGTGCCAGCAGCCCGGGGTACAGGGGTATAGAAAAACTGTTTTTT. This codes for CASSPGYRGIEKLFF.

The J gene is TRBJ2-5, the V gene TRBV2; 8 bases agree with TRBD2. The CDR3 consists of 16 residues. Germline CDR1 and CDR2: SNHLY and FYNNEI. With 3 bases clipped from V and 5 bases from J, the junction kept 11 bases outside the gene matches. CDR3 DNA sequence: TGTGCCAGCAGTGAGTGGCGGGAGGCCTCTATGGAGACCCAGTACTTC. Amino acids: CASSEWREASMETQYF.